This T cell receptor beta chain was identified in a study of Graves' ophthalmopathy and Graves' hyperthyroidism (dated by TCRdb to between 2017 and 2018). For context, the study as a whole: Peripheral blood was collected at initial diagnosis, prior to any treatment. For independent validation, a separate cohort was made up of 18 hyperthyroidism patients plus 17 patients who later progressed from hyperthyroidism to ophthalmopathy. T-cell repertoires of thyroid tissue and blood were compared in more than 5 hyperthyroidism patients. To explore V-J signatures that separate ophthalmopathy from hyperthyroidism, a discovery set of about 96 patients was enrolled, consisting of 43 with ophthalmopathy and under 65 with stable hyperthyroidism. TCR beta repertoire signatures were used to distinguish Graves' ophthalmopathy from Graves' hyperthyroidism and to predict progression to ophthalmopathy. In total, over 130 blood samples were TCR-sequenced: 40 to 45 ophthalmopathy, approximately 80 hyperthyroidism and about 17 hyperthyroidism-to-ophthalmopathy patients. Following sampling, methimazole starting at 30 mg daily was administered to hyperthyroidism patients, and high-dose intravenous methylprednisolone was administered to ophthalmopathy patients. Paper-wide results and their limitations: The 13-signature model separated ophthalmopathy from stable hyperthyroidism with over 85% sensitivity and roughly 84% specificity in cross-validation, and 80%/75% in the test set. Most expanded thyroid clonotypes with a frequency above 0.001 also appeared in blood, which suggests that blood repertoires may reflect the immune response in the thyroid. In validation, the model predicted ophthalmopathy progression with about 71% sensitivity and roughly 78% specificity; some twelve predicted patients were CT-confirmed with GO in a median of 6.5 months. Sample size was not predetermined statistically, and investigators were not blinded to group allocation.

For repertoire sequencing, TCR beta CDR3 regions were amplified from RNA transcripts. The first round of RT-PCR was done with HTBI primers and the Qiagen OneStep RT-PCR kit, and was followed by a second round of multiplex PCR, then size selection and purification. Sequencing of the libraries was carried out on an Illumina HiSeq2000 in paired-end mode with 100 bp reads. In the paper's pipeline: SOAPnuke was used for read processing, and reads with adapters, uncalled bases, a mean Phred below 15, or no exact constant-primer or identifier match were discarded. COPE v1.2.5 was used to merge the high-quality paired reads. Each unique nucleotide sequence was defined as a clonotype, and clonotypes were aligned to IMGT TRB V, D and J references with MiTCR v1.1. Only V-J combinations with frequency above 0.0001 were analysed, covering approximately 99% of repertoires. For each V-J combination, a TCR clonal expansion and chaos score was defined as F50 clonal expansion divided by the chaos observed in the TCRdist matrix. Welch's t-statistics and random forest were used to narrow the features down to about twelve V-J combinations, which were then fed into a naive Bayes classifier. The Morisita-Horn index was used to measure how similar the thyroid and blood repertoires were. TCRdb reanalyzed the raw reads on its own, using fastp at Q25 for trimming and MiXCR for clone calling, and kept in-frame beta chains. Rows with a matching CDR3 protein are joined into one entry that keeps the most common DNA and genes. These V and J calls rely on TCRdb rather than the paper's analysis. The sample table lists 740,000 or so distinct CDR3 sequences, around 40% of them with a count of one. About 40% of the sample is held by the ten biggest clonotypes.

Ophthalmopathy patients were characterized by moderately to severely active disease, a Clinical Activity Score of at least 3, a NOSPECS grade of at least 4, and a disease duration under 3 months. Patients were excluded if they had other autoimmune diseases, uncontrolled infections, pregnancy or lactation. Diagnosis relied on clinical symptoms, serum thyroxine, TRAb, thyroid ultrasound and orbital computed tomography. Ficoll-Paque density gradient centrifugation was used to isolate PBMCs from around 10 ml of fresh peripheral blood. Total RNA was extracted with Trizol reagent and quality-checked on an Agilent 2100 Bioanalyzer. This clonotype has more than one count but fewer than ten. The antigen this receptor binds is unknown. The sample holds no much larger clone one base away, and base qualities are not on file. CDR1 and CDR2 were assigned from the germline V gene as SGHRS and YFSETQ. The CDR3 sequence holds 17 residues, the cysteine and phenylalanine included. Only the CDR3 region is kept as DNA, spanning 51 bases read in frame from base 1. A distance of 15 bases separates the germline ends of V and J, which lose 0 bases and 0 bases respectively.

The material sequenced was peripheral blood. The sequence came from an adult man with Graves' ophthalmopathy. The V gene is TRBV5-1 and the J gene is TRBJ1-2, and TRBD1 may be the D gene, going by 5 matching bases. The DNA sequence follows: TGCGCCAGCAGCTTGGTCGGGGCTGGTTCAGCTAACTATGGCTACACCTTC. Its translation reads: CASSLVGAGSANYGYTF.